These T cell receptor beta chains were read from a single sample in a study of T cells after yellow fever vaccination. MiXCR, applied by TCRdb to the 5' RACE reads, yields one record per CDR3 protein. The table records about 320,000 distinct CDR3 sequences, roughly a tenth of them present only once. This material consisted of CD4+ T cells sorted from PBMCs, taken 45 days after the yellow fever booster vaccination. These receptors all stem from a man between 18 and 35 years old who received the YFV17D yellow fever vaccine. Each CDR3 is given with its conserved first and last residue. The D gene is left open where the match is weak. Expanded clones get a size class; other rows say once, few or many, or leave the size out.

TRBV11-2,-,TRBJ2-5,-,CASSLPQGRETQYF,TGTGCCAGCAGCTTGCCCCAGGGGCGAGAGACCCAGTACTTC
TRBV7-8,TRBD1,TRBJ2-7,-,CASSLIFGTGGSGSYEQYF,TGTGCCAGCAGCTTAATATTCGGGACAGGGGGCAGTGGTTCCTACGAGCAGTACTTC
TRBV28,-,TRBJ1-1,few,CASSLVKNELEF,TGTGCCAGCAGTTTAGTTAAGAATGAGCTAGAGTTT
TRBV19,TRBD2,TRBJ2-7,few,CASSSRAGGTYEQYF,TGTGCCAGTAGTTCCCGAGCGGGGGGAACCTACGAGCAGTACTTC
TRBV15,-,TRBJ2-5,many,CATGESKTAGETQYF,TGTGCCACCGGAGAATCAAAGACCGCCGGAGAGACCCAGTACTTC
TRBV6-5,-,TRBJ2-7,many,CASSYFGEGSYEQYF,TGTGCCAGCAGTTATTTTGGGGAAGGATCCTACGAGCAGTACTTC
TRBV7-2,-,TRBJ1-5,-,CASSLTVRGRGSINQPQHF,TGTGCCAGCAGCTTAACGGTTCGGGGGCGGGGCAGTATCAATCAGCCCCAGCATTTT
TRBV6-5,TRBD1,TRBJ1-6,few,CASSYGQVVDSPLHF,TGTGCCAGCAGTTACGGACAGGTCGTCGATTCACCCCTCCACTTT
TRBV4-3,-,TRBJ2-3,few,CASSRQGTASTDTQYF,TGCGCCAGCAGCCGACAAGGGACCGCTAGCACAGATACGCAGTATTTT
TRBV20-1,-,TRBJ1-5,-,CSAISLGHRGNQPQHF,TGCAGTGCTATCTCCCTGGGACACAGGGGCAATCAGCCCCAGCATTTT
TRBV12-3/TRBV12-4,-,TRBJ2-2,-,CASSFGQAINTGELFF,TGTGCCAGCAGTTTCGGGCAGGCCATAAACACCGGGGAGCTGTTTTTT
TRBV7-2,-,TRBJ2-5,few,CASSLAGPVQTQYF,TGTGCCAGCAGCTTAGCGGGGCCCGTGCAGACCCAGTACTTC
TRBV4-3,TRBD2,TRBJ2-2,-,CASSQDLAGALDIGGELFF,TGCGCCAGCAGCCAAGATCTAGCGGGGGCTCTCGATATCGGAGGGGAGCTGTTTTTT
TRBV5-1,TRBD1,TRBJ2-2,few,CASGGTGGAWVGELFF,TGCGCCAGCGGTGGGACAGGGGGCGCCTGGGTCGGGGAGCTGTTTTTT
TRBV4-3,-,TRBJ2-3,-,CASSQGMADTQYF,TGCGCCAGCAGCCAAGGGATGGCAGATACGCAGTATTTT
TRBV7-6,-,TRBJ1-6,few,CASSSTPRQAFTSYNSPLHF,TGTGCCAGCAGCTCTACGCCCAGACAGGCCTTTACCTCCTATAATTCACCCCTCCACTTT
TRBV7-2,-,TRBJ1-6,-,CASSLDGFNSPLHF,TGTGCCAGCAGCTTAGACGGTTTTAATTCACCCCTCCACTTT